Below are 4 T cell receptor beta chains sequenced from a single sample in a study of T cells in Graves' hyperthyroidism and ophthalmopathy. Amplification of TCR beta CDR3 regions used RNA as the template. RT-PCR in the first round (using the HTBI primer set) targeted the TCR CDR3. TCRdb used MiXCR to reprocess the multiplex PCR reads, holding one entry per CDR3 protein. The repertoire consists of 400,000 to 550,000 distinct CDR3 sequences, with roughly an eighth occurring once and the leading ten covering less than 20%. Sequencing input: blood. These receptor sequences come from a woman aged 18-29 years with Graves' hyperthyroidism.

This clonotype was detected many times. The chain recombines TRBV2 with TRBJ2-1; D remains unclear. This CDR3 is built from 15 residues. The germline V gene has CDR1 SNHLY and CDR2 FYNNEI. V lost 5 bases and J lost 0, with 11 bases in between. The CDR3 region has the DNA TGTGCCAGCAGTTCGGATAGAAGCTCCTACAATGAGCAGTTCTTC. It is translated as CASSSDRSSYNEQFF.

A few counts support this clonotype. The CDR3 sequence is CAYPGWEETQYF. The CDR3 nucleotides are TGCGCCTACCCAGGGTGGGAAGAGACCCAGTACTTC. The chain carries TRBV4-1 and TRBJ2-5; tentatively, D is TRBD1 (5 bases). This CDR3 is 12 amino acids long. Germline loops: CDR1 MGHRA, CDR2 YSYEKL. The ends were cut back, 11 bases at V and 3 bases at J, with 13 bases in the middle.

This clonotype was recorded many times. The CDR3 DNA sequence: TGCAGCGTTGATCCGGGGGCAGGTGGAAACACCATATATTTT. It translates to CSVDPGAGGNTIYF. The J gene is TRBJ1-3, the V gene TRBV29-1; maybe TRBD1 (6 bases). The CDR3 length is 14 residues. Trimming took off 3 bases at V and 3 bases at J, with 12 bases between the two ends. The germline V gene encodes CDR1 SQVTM and CDR2 ANQGSEA.

This clonotype was recorded only once. The chain couples TRBV10-3 to TRBJ1-2, with D possibly matching TRBD1 (6 bases). Between the trimmed V and J ends, which lost 7 bases and 2 bases, there was a span of 8 bases. Germline lookup yields CDR1 ENHRY and CDR2 SYGVKD. This CDR3 is built from 12 residues. The CDR3 loop reads CAITQGNYGYTF. Written as DNA, the CDR3 is TGTGCCATCACACAGGGAAACTATGGCTACACCTTC.